This T cell receptor (beta chain) was captured by sequencing in a study of blood T cell repertoires in COVID-19. As for the study in general: From the United States, Italy and Spain came samples of acute and convalescent COVID-19.

Per germline, CDR1 MNHEY and CDR2 SMNVEV (reference sequence). This CDR3 has 16 amino acids. The ends lost 7 bases at V and 0 bases at J; junction bases unmatched: 12. Study members were between roughly 18 and 89 years old and lived in 20 to 25 US regions. Participant reports of clinical history set cohort assignment. Original methodology: Quantification of nucleated cells was approximated via reference gene primer amplification. Sequencing used immunoSEQ multiplex PCR; TCRdb keeps in-frame clones, though not all of them. V, J and clone size are those of that table, while D and trimming were read from the DNA. The top ten hold 1.5% to 2% of the sample, which has around 500,000 clones, around 87% seen once.

The rearrangement links TRBV27 to TRBJ2-7; TRBD2 matches at 7 bases. The clonotype originates from a woman aged 35 to 49 who had recovered from COVID-19. Sequenced material: PBMCs or T cells enriched from blood (not recorded which). The CDR3 region has the DNA TGTGCCAGCACCCCCTTTGGGGGACTACTCTCCTACGAGCAGTACTTC. This encodes CASTPFGGLLSYEQYF.